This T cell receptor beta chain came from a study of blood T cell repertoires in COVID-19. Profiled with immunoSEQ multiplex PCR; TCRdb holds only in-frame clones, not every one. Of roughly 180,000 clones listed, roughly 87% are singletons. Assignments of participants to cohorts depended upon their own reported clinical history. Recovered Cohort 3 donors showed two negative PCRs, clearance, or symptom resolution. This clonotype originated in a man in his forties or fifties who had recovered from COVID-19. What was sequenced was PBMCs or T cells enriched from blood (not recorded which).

The DNA for the CDR3 is TGTGCCAGCAGCGAGGGACAGCGCACCGGGGAGCTGTTTTTT. Amino acids: CASSEGQRTGELFF. The chain is built from TRBV5-4 and TRBJ2-2, with 7 bases aligning to TRBD1. Germline V CDR1 and CDR2: SGHNT, YYREEE (reference sequence). The V segment lost 4 bases and the J segment 4 bases; nucleotides outside the gene matches: 4. CDR3 length: 14 amino acids.